There are a few counts of the clone carrying this T cell receptor (delta chain). A single base is all that separates this from a far larger clone, so a read error is likely. The same CDR3 can be traced to other DNA sequences in this sample. This specimen comes from a study of γδ T cells in repeated Plasmodium falciparum infection. On the study more broadly: The natural-infection arm compared Malian children under seasonal malaria with matched Australian children. Malian repertoires were sampled cross-sectionally without transmission and longitudinally through febrile malaria. Timepoints: baseline, immediately before selected infections, and 21 days after every infection.

Vgamma9/Vdelta2+ and Vdelta2-negative gammadelta T cells were flow-sorted from PBMC for bulk sequencing. Both TRG and TRD chains were sequenced from each sorted sample. TCRdb called clones anew from the multiplex PCR reads with CATT. The sample has 45,000 to 50,000 delta-chain clones; 1.6% are singletons. Looked up from germline, CDR1 is TSWWSYY and CDR2 is QGS. The CDR3 sequence is 18 residues long. V lost 5 bases to trimming and J lost 4 bases; unmatched junction nucleotides: 19. The chain joins TRDV1 to TRDJ1, with TRDD2 matching over 7 bases. Here the J gene came from matching the DNA to germline, since TCRdb omits it. The specimen was gamma-delta T cells from blood. The sequence was obtained from a pool of human donors (malaria-infected and uninfected, not separated). The CDR3 DNA sequence: TGTGCTCTTGGGAAGGCCTTCCTCCGTACTGGAGGTTTCGATAAACTCATCTTT. The encoded protein is CALGKAFLRTGGFDKLIF.